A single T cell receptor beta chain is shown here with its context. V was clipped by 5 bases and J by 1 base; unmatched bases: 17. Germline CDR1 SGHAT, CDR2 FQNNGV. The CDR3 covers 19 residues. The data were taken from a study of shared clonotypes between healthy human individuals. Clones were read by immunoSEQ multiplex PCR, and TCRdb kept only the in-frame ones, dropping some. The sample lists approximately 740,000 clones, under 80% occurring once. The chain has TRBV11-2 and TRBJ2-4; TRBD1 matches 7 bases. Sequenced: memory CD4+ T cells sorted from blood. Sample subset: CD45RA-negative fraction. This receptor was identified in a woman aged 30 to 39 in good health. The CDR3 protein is CASSGPPGGQGEAKNIQYF. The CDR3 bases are TGTGCCAGCAGCGGCCCCCCGGGCGGTCAGGGGGAGGCCAAAAACATTCAGTACTTC. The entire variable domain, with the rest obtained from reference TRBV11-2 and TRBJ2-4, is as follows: EAGVAQSPRYKIIEKRQSVAFWCNPISGHATLYWYQQILGQGPKLLIQFQNNGVVDDSQLPKDRFSAERLKGVDSTLKIQPAKLEDSAVYLCASSGPPGGQGEAKNIQYFGAGTRLSVL.